Listed below are T cell receptor beta chains from one sample, sequenced in a study of blood T cell repertoires in COVID-19. Assay: immunoSEQ multiplex PCR; the TCRdb copy retains only in-frame clones and omits some. The repertoire consists of some 120,000 clones, with approximately 81% occurring once and the leading ten covering approximately 12%. The sequenced material came from peripheral blood. Source of these receptors: a woman aged 25 to 39 who had recovered from COVID-19. Both conserved end residues are part of each CDR3. D genes are given only for firm matches. A row's size may be missing; if present it is once, few, many or a size class.

V gene	J gene	D gene	clone size	CDR3 protein	CDR3 DNA
TRBV3-1/TRBV3-2	TRBJ2-7	TRBD2	-	CASSQNQGTSEQYF	TGTGCCAGCAGCCAAAACCAGGGGACTAGCGAGCAGTACTTC
TRBV9	TRBJ1-6	-	-	CASSVGPGDSPLHF	TGTGCCAGCAGCGTGGGGCCGGGGGATTCACCCCTCCACTTT
TRBV5-1	TRBJ2-2	-	few	CASRDVSGNGELFF	TGCGCCAGCAGGGATGTCTCGGGGAACGGGGAGCTGTTTTTT
TRBV6-5	TRBJ2-7	TRBD2	-	CASSLVGGAYEQYF	TGTGCCAGCAGTCTCGTTGGGGGGGCCTACGAGCAGTACTTC
TRBV29-1	TRBJ2-7	TRBD1	-	CSVGSEDRAYEQYF	TGCAGCGTGGGGTCCGAGGACAGGGCCTACGAGCAGTACTTC
TRBV6-5	TRBJ1-1	-	-	CASTKQGGLATEAFF	TGTGCCAGCACTAAACAGGGAGGGCTAGCCACTGAAGCTTTCTTT
TRBV27	TRBJ1-5	-	once	CASSPTGVGDSNQPQHF	TGTGCCAGCAGCCCCACCGGGGTCGGCGATAGCAATCAGCCCCAGCATTTT
TRBV25-1	TRBJ1-2	-	-	CASSGGIGRDYGYTF	TGTGCCAGCAGTGGGGGAATTGGCAGGGACTATGGCTACACCTTC
TRBV4-1	TRBJ1-2	-	-	CASSLGAGLTYGYTF	TGCGCCAGCAGCCTTGGGGCAGGGTTGACCTATGGCTACACCTTC
TRBV7-2	TRBJ2-2	TRBD2	-	CASSLEATSGLGELFF	TGTGCCAGCAGCTTAGAGGCGACTAGCGGGTTGGGGGAGCTGTTTTTT
TRBV15	TRBJ2-1	-	few	CATSRGHYNEQFF	TGTGCCACCAGCCGTGGACACTACAATGAGCAGTTCTTC
TRBV5-6	TRBJ1-2	TRBD1	-	CASSFDRGPNYGYTF	TGTGCCAGCAGCTTCGACAGGGGGCCTAACTATGGCTACACCTTC
TRBV5-4	TRBJ2-1	TRBD1	-	CASSLALGTGYAEQFF	TGTGCCAGCAGCTTGGCCCTCGGGACAGGGTATGCTGAGCAGTTCTTC
TRBV4-2	TRBJ1-5	TRBD1	-	CASSQAQGGQPQHF	TGTGCCAGCAGCCAAGCACAGGGGGGACAGCCCCAGCATTTT
TRBV15	TRBJ1-1	TRBD1	few	CATSTGTGGTEAFF	TGTGCCACCAGCACGGGGACAGGGGGCACTGAAGCTTTCTTT
TRBV10-3	TRBJ2-7	-	-	CAIMGRLSSYEQYF	TGTGCCATCATGGGCCGATTAAGCTCCTACGAGCAGTACTTC
TRBV4-1	TRBJ2-7	TRBD1	-	CASSQDPGGNEQYF	TGCGCCAGCAGCCAAGATCCAGGGGGCAACGAGCAGTACTTC
TRBV5-4	TRBJ2-1	TRBD2	-	CASSFYSGGNYNEQFF	TGTGCCAGCAGCTTCTATAGCGGGGGGAACTACAATGAGCAGTTCTTC
TRBV14	TRBJ1-4	-	once	CASSQVRGTNEKLFF	TGTGCCAGCAGCCAAGTAAGAGGGACTAATGAAAAACTGTTTTTT
TRBV5-1	TRBJ2-1	TRBD2	-	CASSPPPAGVSYNEQFF	TGCGCCAGCAGCCCCCCCCCAGCGGGGGTCTCCTACAATGAGCAGTTCTTC
TRBV7-9	TRBJ2-3	TRBD1	-	CASSQYPGGSTDTQYF	TGTGCCAGCAGCCAATACCCAGGGGGAAGCACAGATACGCAGTATTTT
TRBV4-2	TRBJ1-5	-	few	CASSQDPGGPNQPQHF	TGTGCCAGCAGCCAAGATCCGGGGGGCCCTAATCAGCCCCAGCATTTT
TRBV3-1/TRBV3-2	TRBJ2-1	TRBD2	-	CASTSLAGLRGEQFF	TGTGCCAGCACCTCACTAGCGGGGCTTCGGGGTGAGCAGTTCTTC
TRBV28	TRBJ2-5	-	-	CASSFGGGETQYF	TGTGCCAGCAGTTTTGGTGGGGGGGAGACCCAGTACTTC
TRBV7-9	TRBJ2-2	-	-	CASSPDRLYTGELFF	TGTGCCAGCAGCCCCGACAGGCTTTACACCGGGGAGCTGTTTTTT
TRBV6-5	TRBJ2-7	TRBD1	-	CASRLPGQGYHEQYF	TGTGCCAGCAGACTACCGGGACAGGGATATCACGAGCAGTACTTC
TRBV11-2	TRBJ2-1	-	-	CASSLNPDTYNEQFF	TGTGCCAGCAGCTTAAACCCTGACACCTACAATGAGCAGTTCTTC
TRBV2	TRBJ2-7	TRBD2	once	CASSGGTSGLGRQYF	TGTGCCAGCAGTGGAGGGACTAGCGGGCTTGGTAGGCAGTACTTC
TRBV29-1	TRBJ2-1	TRBD2	few	CSVGPGGAGLRNEQFF	TGCAGCGTAGGCCCTGGAGGAGCGGGGCTGAGGAATGAGCAGTTCTTC
TRBV7-9	TRBJ1-2	-	-	CASSLGGAPHYGYTF	TGTGCCAGCAGCCTAGGGGGAGCCCCACACTATGGCTACACCTTC
TRBV6-5	TRBJ1-6	-	once	CASRLFDNSPLHF	TGTGCCAGCCGTTTGTTCGATAATTCACCCCTCCACTTT
TRBV27	TRBJ1-4	-	-	CASSLTSGVNEKLFF	TGTGCCAGCAGTTTAACATCAGGTGTTAATGAAAAACTGTTTTTT
TRBV29-1	TRBJ2-3	TRBD2	-	CSYEGGGGTDTQYF	TGCAGCTACGAAGGCGGGGGAGGTACAGATACGCAGTATTTT
TRBV30	TRBJ1-6	-	-	CAWSPPGVSPLHF	TGTGCCTGGAGTCCACCGGGTGTGTCACCCCTCCACTTT
TRBV3-1/TRBV3-2	TRBJ2-1	TRBD1	-	CASSQYKSGGAGNEQFF	TGTGCCAGCAGCCAATATAAGTCAGGGGGCGCAGGCAATGAGCAGTTCTTC
TRBV2	TRBJ2-3	TRBD2	-	CASSGRLAGGADTQYF	TGTGCCAGCAGTGGTAGACTAGCGGGGGGCGCCGATACGCAGTATTTT
TRBV19	TRBJ2-7	-	-	CASSITKPIVPQYYEQYF	TGTGCCAGTAGTATAACAAAACCGATTGTCCCTCAGTACTACGAGCAGTACTTC
TRBV18	TRBJ1-6	-	-	CASSPSRAMDSPLHF	TGTGCCAGCTCACCCTCCAGGGCCATGGATTCACCCCTCCACTTT
TRBV3-1/TRBV3-2	TRBJ2-7	-	-	CASSQLTSSYEQYF	TGTGCCAGCAGCCAGCTGACTAGCTCCTACGAGCAGTACTTC
TRBV7-9	TRBJ1-2	TRBD1	-	CASSPEGALNYGYTF	TGTGCCAGCAGCCCCGAGGGGGCATTGAACTATGGCTACACCTTC
TRBV7-9	TRBJ1-1	-	-	CASVGGNTEAFF	TGTGCCAGCGTCGGGGGGAACACTGAAGCTTTCTTT
TRBV5-1	TRBJ2-1	TRBD2	-	CASSLTSGDYNEQFF	TGCGCCAGCAGCTTAACTAGCGGGGACTACAATGAGCAGTTCTTC
TRBV11-2	TRBJ2-1	-	-	CASSLSVGGGHNEQFF	TGTGCCAGCAGCTTATCGGTTGGGGGCGGACACAATGAGCAGTTCTTC
TRBV5-1	TRBJ1-4	-	-	CASSLGTGRATNEKLFF	TGCGCCAGCAGCTTGGGTACAGGCCGTGCAACTAATGAAAAACTGTTTTTT
TRBV7-2	TRBJ1-1	-	-	CASSLVQGNTEAFF	TGTGCCAGCAGCTTGGTCCAGGGGAACACTGAAGCTTTCTTT
TRBV19	TRBJ2-5	-	-	CATSVGGRETQYF	TGTGCCACCTCGGTGGGGGGGCGAGAGACCCAGTACTTC
TRBV19	TRBJ2-7	TRBD1	-	CASRGNRGRYEQYF	TGTGCCAGTAGGGGGAACAGGGGCCGCTACGAGCAGTACTTC
TRBV19	TRBJ2-3	-	once	CASSLAPGDTQYF	TGTGCCAGTAGTTTAGCCCCCGGGGATACGCAGTATTTT
TRBV6-5	TRBJ1-2	-	-	CASSYSQGSYGYTF	TGTGCCAGCAGTTACTCTCAGGGGAGCTATGGCTACACCTTC
TRBV7-9	TRBJ2-7	-	-	CASSTTDKSSYEQYF	TGTGCCAGCAGCACCACGGACAAGAGCTCCTACGAGCAGTACTTC
TRBV6-6	TRBJ2-7	TRBD1	-	CASRLPGQGYHEQYF	TGTGCCAGCAGACTACCGGGACAGGGATATCACGAGCAGTACTTC
TRBV2	TRBJ1-1	-	-	CASSVRGSGLNTEAFF	TGTGCCAGCAGTGTAAGGGGCTCAGGGCTGAACACTGAAGCTTTCTTT